This TCR beta chain was captured by sequencing in a study of T-cell reconstitution after alpha-beta-depleted transplantation in children. This clonotype was recorded at least ten times. Trimming shortened V by 0 bases and J by 0 bases, and 3 bases separated the two germline ends. This CDR3 comprises 14 residues. Preparation of the TCRbeta library involved a method that used unique molecular identifiers. MiXCR was run by TCRdb on the PCR reads, yielding one entry per CDR3 protein. The data contain around 130,000 distinct CDR3 sequences, more than 9.5% of them singletons. The specimen comprised PBMCs, mostly from graft donor cells, sampled 180 days after TCRalphabeta/CD19-depleted stem cell transplant. The chain carries TRBV12-3 or TRBV12-4 and TRBJ2-4; D is uncertain. This TCR came from a girl under two years old who had a stem cell transplant for combined immunodeficiency, so the T cells may come from the graft donor. The CDR3 coding sequence is TGTGCCAGCAGTTTAGCGACAGCCAAAAACATTCAGTACTTC. It specifies CASSLATAKNIQYF.